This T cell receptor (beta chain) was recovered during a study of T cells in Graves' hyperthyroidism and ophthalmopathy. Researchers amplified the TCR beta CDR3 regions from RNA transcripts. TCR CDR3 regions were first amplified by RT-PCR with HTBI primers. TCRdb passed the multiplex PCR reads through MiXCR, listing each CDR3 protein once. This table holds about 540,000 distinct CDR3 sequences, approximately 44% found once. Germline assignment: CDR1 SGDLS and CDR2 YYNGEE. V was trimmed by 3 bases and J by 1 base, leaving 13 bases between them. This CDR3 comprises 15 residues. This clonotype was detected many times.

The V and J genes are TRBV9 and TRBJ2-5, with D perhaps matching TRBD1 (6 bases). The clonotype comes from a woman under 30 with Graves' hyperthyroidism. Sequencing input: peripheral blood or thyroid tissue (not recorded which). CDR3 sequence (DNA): TGTGCCAGCAGCGGACAGGATTTGTCCCAAGAGACCCAGTACTTC. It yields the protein CASSGQDLSQETQYF.